Following are 14 T cell receptor beta chains from one sample sequenced in a study of T and B cells in COVID-19 patients. TRB rearrangements were amplified by multiplex PCR with BIOMED2 TRB-A/B primers. TCRdb used MiXCR to reprocess the multiplex PCR reads, holding one entry per CDR3 protein. The sample contains 7,000 to 9,500 distinct CDR3 sequences, roughly 27% of which appear only once. From blood, about 240-550 ng of genomic DNA served as TRB template. The specimen was blood. These receptors were obtained from a human donor with active COVID-19.

This clonotype is labeled medium-sized. The chain has TRBV6-1 and TRBJ2-5, with D maybe TRBD2 (6 bases). V lost 9 bases and J lost 4, with 24 bases in between. The CDR3 is 16 amino acids. Germline V lookup: CDR1 MNHNS, CDR2 SASEGT. DNA of the CDR3: TGTGCCAGTCAGGGCAGCGCGGGGTCCAAGGCAGAGACCCAGTACTTC. It codes for CASQGSAGSKAETQYF.

This chain connects TRBV13 to TRBJ2-5; TRBD2 aligns across 10 bases. The length of the CDR3 is 18 residues. Germline V gene lookup returns CDR1 PRHDT and CDR2 FYEKMQ (reference sequence). The V and J ends lost 5 bases and 5 bases, in that order; junction bases with no gene match: 17. In nucleotides, the CDR3 is TGTGCCAGCAGCCCCAGTAGTACTAGCGGGGAAGCCAGCGAGACCCAGTACTTC. It codes for CASSPSSTSGEASETQYF.

The sample holds a few counts of this clonotype. The chain is built from TRBV11-2 and TRBJ2-5; D possibly matches TRBD1 or TRBD2 (5 bases each). Germline lookup yields CDR1 SGHAT and CDR2 FQNNGV. Trimming took off 1 base at V and 7 bases at J, with 16 bases between the two ends. The CDR3 is 15 amino acids. This CDR3 is CASSLGGSGTGTQYF. DNA for the CDR3: TGTGCCAGCAGCTTAGGAGGGTCAGGGACCGGGACCCAGTACTTC.

A remark on this clonotype: A read error is possible here, since a much larger clone lies one base away. The chain employs TRBV6-1 and TRBJ1-6; perhaps TRBD1 as D (6 bases). This CDR3 has 15 residues. The germline gives CDR1 MNHNS, CDR2 SASEGT. CDR3 bases: TGTGCCAGCTCCACCCTAGACAGGAGTAATACACCCCTCCACTTT. This gives the protein CASSTLDRSNTPLHF.

This clonotype is medium-sized. The rearrangement links TRBV6-5 to TRBJ2-5; D might be TRBD1 (6 bases). The V end lost 9 bases, the J end lost 0 bases, and 8 bases lay between the germline ends. Germline CDR1 is MNHEY and CDR2 is SVGAGI. The CDR3 has 12 residues. In DNA form, the CDR3 reads TGTGCCAGGCCAGGGGACCAAGAGACCCAGTACTTC. It encodes CARPGDQETQYF.

In its sample, this clonotype ranks as medium-sized. V gene TRBV12-3 or TRBV12-4 combines with J gene TRBJ2-5, with D maybe TRBD2 (5 bases). The CDR3 spans 13 residues. With 6 bases removed from V and 5 bases from J, the gap between germline ends came to 13 bases. In DNA form, the CDR3 reads TGTGCCAGCAGACTTCCGGGAACGGAGACCCAGTACTTC. The encoded protein is CASRLPGTETQYF.

The chain recombines TRBV6-1 with TRBJ1-2; 11 bases match TRBD1. Trimming at V came to 6 bases and at J to 7 bases, leaving 13 bases not matched to a gene. Germline loops: CDR1 MNHNS, CDR2 SASEGT. The CDR3 contains 16 residues. CDR3 nucleotides: TGTGCCAGCAGCAGCGGGACAGGGGGTTTGGCGCGTGGCTACACCTTC. It translates to CASSSGTGGLARGYTF.

V and J are TRBV29-1 and TRBJ2-5; D possibly uses TRBD1 or TRBD2 (5 bases each). The CDR3 is made up of 16 amino acids. The V end lost 1 base, the J end lost 13 bases, and 28 bases lay between the germline ends. The V gene's germline CDR1 is SQVTM and CDR2 ANQGSEA. CDR3 amino acids: CSVEGVKGTAYNELYF. DNA for the CDR3: TGCAGCGTTGAAGGGGTTAAGGGGACGGCCTATAACGAGCTGTACTTC.

This clonotype appeared many times. The CDR3 sequence: CASSTPALAGVSGELFF. The CDR3 DNA is TGTGCCAGCAGTACCCCGGCACTAGCGGGAGTATCCGGGGAGCTGTTTTTT. This chain links TRBV6-1 with TRBJ2-2, with 11 nucleotides matching TRBD2. From germline, CDR1 is MNHNS and CDR2 SASEGT. V lost 5 bases, J lost 6 bases, and 11 bases stayed unmatched. The CDR3 consists of 17 residues.

In this sample, this clonotype is medium-sized. CDR3 bases: TGTGCCAGCAGCCTGCGTTGGGTACACAATGAGCAGTTCTTC. Its translation is CASSLRWVHNEQFF. The J gene is TRBJ2-1, the V gene TRBV5-5; D ambiguous. Germline assignment: CDR1 SGHKS and CDR2 YYEKEE (reference sequence). V shed 4 bases and J shed 5 bases, with 13 bases lying between them. The CDR3 runs 14 residues.

In this sample, this clonotype is medium-sized. The chain employs TRBV12-3 or TRBV12-4 and TRBJ2-7; no definite D call. V was shortened by 2 bases and J by 6 bases, with 23 bases between the two germline ends. This CDR3 is built from 17 residues. CDR3 bases: TGTGCCAGCAGTTTAAAAAGGATGGGGTTGCAGGCAGGCGAGCAGTACTTC. Its translation: CASSLKRMGLQAGEQYF.

The V call is TRBV4-1, the J call TRBJ2-2; D is possibly TRBD2 (6 bases). The CDR3 runs to 15 residues. Germline V gene sequence: CDR1 MGHRA, CDR2 YSYEKL. The V end was cut by 4 bases, the J end by 6 bases, with 15 bases between. CDR3 in DNA: TGCGCCAGCAGCCCACACATGGGGGAGGCCGGGGAGCTGTTTTTT. Its translation: CASSPHMGEAGELFF.

The chain recombines TRBV12-3 or TRBV12-4 with TRBJ2-1; 9 bases are a match to TRBD1. The CDR3 has 15 amino acids. J lost 3 bases, V lost 6 bases, and 6 bases had no gene match. Written as DNA, the CDR3 is TGTGCCAGCAGCCGTGGACAGGGGTACTACAATGAGCAGTTCTTC. It codes for CASSRGQGYYNEQFF.

By sample fraction, this clonotype is medium-sized. This chain links TRBV6-2 or TRBV6-3 with TRBJ2-3; 10 bases align to TRBD2. Germline values: CDR1 MNHEY, CDR2 SVGEGT. The CDR3 sequence is 16 residues long. V trimming: 5 bases; J trimming: 5 bases; junction bases outside the gene matches: 10. The CDR3 DNA reads as TGTGCCAGCAGTGCCGGACTAGCGGATCCCAAAGATACGCAGTATTTT. Translation: CASSAGLADPKDTQYF.